This T cell receptor (beta chain) is drawn from a study of blood T cell repertoires in COVID-19. About the research overall: COVID-19 samples from acute and convalescent phases originated in the United States, Italy and Spain. T cells, B-cell-depleted T cells, or PBMCs supplied cDNA or gDNA.

Deletions cut 1 base from V and 7 bases from J, with 13 bases between. Germline V gene data show CDR1 as SEHNR and CDR2 as FQNEAQ (reference sequence). This CDR3 region has 14 residues. As originally analysed: Estimation of nucleated cell counts relied on the amplification of reference gene primers. The protocol was immunoSEQ multiplex PCR, while the TCRdb copy is restricted to in-frame clones and leaves out a portion. That table supplies the V and J calls and clone size; D and trimming were determined from the DNA. The sample consists of hundreds of thousands of clones, around 85% of them appearing once.

The sequence derives from a woman between 50 and 59 years old with active or convalescent COVID-19. Sequencing input: peripheral blood. The chain couples TRBV7-9 to TRBJ2-5, with D perhaps TRBD1 (6 bases). CDR3 residues: CASSLDTGFVTQYF. CDR3 DNA: TGTGCCAGCAGCTTAGACACAGGGTTCGTGACCCAGTACTTC.